This record covers a single TCR beta chain. This same CDR3 is encoded by further DNA sequences in the sample. The assay was immunoSEQ multiplex PCR, and TCRdb's table has in-frame clones only and misses some. The repertoire holds hundreds of thousands of clones, with approximately 96% as singletons. These data belong to a study of shared clonotypes between healthy human individuals. Naive-designated CD8 cells lacked CD45RO, were positively enriched for CCR7, and omitted terminally differentiated effector memory CD45RA+ cells. Every donor, a Caucasian adult, lived in Nashville, Tennessee. With 2 bases removed from V and 5 bases from J, the gap between germline ends came to 9 bases. The CDR3 contains 13 residues. Germline V gene lookup returns CDR1 MNHEY and CDR2 SMNVEV (reference sequence).

Sequenced: naive CD8+ T cells sorted from blood. This receptor was identified in a woman aged 25 to 39 in good health. This sequence joins TRBV27 and TRBJ2-5; D perhaps matches TRBD2 (6 bases). The CDR3 DNA follows: TGTGCCAGCAGTTTAGGAGGGAGCGAGACCCAGTACTTC. This gives the protein CASSLGGSETQYF.